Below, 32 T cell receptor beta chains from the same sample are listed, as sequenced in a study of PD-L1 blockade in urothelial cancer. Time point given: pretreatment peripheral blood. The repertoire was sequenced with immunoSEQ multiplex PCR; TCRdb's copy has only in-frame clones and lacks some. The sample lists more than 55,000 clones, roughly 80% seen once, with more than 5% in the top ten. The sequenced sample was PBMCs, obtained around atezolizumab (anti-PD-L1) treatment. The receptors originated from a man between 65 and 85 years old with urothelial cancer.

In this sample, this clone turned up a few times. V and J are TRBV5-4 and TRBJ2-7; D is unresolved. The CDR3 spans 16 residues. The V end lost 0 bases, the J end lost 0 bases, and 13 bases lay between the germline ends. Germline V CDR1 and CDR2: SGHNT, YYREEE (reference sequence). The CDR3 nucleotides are TGTGCCAGCAGCTTGGAGGCTTCTGGGCTCTCCTACGAGCAGTACTTC. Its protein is CASSLEASGLSYEQYF.

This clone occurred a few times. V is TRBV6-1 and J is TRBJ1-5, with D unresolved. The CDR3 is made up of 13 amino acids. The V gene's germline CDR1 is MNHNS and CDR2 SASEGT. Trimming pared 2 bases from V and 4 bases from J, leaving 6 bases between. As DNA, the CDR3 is TGTGCCAGCAGTGAACCGGGTAATCAGCCCCAGCATTTT. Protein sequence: CASSEPGNQPQHF.

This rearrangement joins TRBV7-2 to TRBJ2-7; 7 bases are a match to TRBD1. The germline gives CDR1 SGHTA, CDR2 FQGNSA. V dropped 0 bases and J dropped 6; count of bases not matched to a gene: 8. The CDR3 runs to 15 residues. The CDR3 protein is CASSLAIDRAGEQYF. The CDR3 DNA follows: TGTGCCAGCAGCTTAGCTATAGACAGGGCGGGCGAGCAGTACTTC.

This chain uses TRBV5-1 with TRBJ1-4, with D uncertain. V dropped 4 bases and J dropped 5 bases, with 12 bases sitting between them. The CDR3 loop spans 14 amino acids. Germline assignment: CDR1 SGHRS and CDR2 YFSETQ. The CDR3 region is CASSEERANEKLFF. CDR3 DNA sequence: TGCGCCAGCAGCGAGGAGAGGGCCAATGAAAAACTGTTTTTT.

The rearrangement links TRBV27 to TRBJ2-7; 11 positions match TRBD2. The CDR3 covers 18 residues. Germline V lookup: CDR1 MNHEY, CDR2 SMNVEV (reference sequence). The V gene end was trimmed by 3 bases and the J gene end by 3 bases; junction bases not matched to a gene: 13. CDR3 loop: CASSLAGGAGLAVYEQYF. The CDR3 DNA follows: TGTGCCAGCAGTTTGGCAGGGGGCGCGGGACTAGCGGTCTACGAGCAGTACTTC.

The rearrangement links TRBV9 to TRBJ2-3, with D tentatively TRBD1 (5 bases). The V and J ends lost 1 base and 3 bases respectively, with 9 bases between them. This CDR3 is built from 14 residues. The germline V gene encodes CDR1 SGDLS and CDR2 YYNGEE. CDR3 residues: CASSVSPGTDTQYF. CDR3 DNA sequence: TGTGCCAGCAGCGTATCCCCAGGGACAGATACGCAGTATTTT.

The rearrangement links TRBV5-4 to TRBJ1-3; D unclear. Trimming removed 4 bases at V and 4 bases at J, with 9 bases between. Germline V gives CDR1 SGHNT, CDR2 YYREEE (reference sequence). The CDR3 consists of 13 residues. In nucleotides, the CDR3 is TGTGCCAGCAGCCAACCACACGGAAACACCATATATTTT. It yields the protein CASSQPHGNTIYF.

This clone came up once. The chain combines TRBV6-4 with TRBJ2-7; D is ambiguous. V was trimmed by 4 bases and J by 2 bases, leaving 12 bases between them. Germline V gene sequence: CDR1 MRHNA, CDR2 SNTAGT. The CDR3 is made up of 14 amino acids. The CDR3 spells CASSVVEPTYEQYF. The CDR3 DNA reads TGTGCCAGCAGTGTGGTAGAACCTACCTACGAGCAGTACTTC.

The CDR3 sequence: CASSPLLTGGSGGQETQYF. Written as DNA, the CDR3 is TGTGCCAGCAGCCCCCTCCTTACGGGCGGTAGCGGGGGGCAAGAGACCCAGTACTTC. This chain uses TRBV4-2 with TRBJ2-5; TRBD2 agrees at 10 bases. J gave up 2 bases and V 4 bases, and 16 bases lay outside the gene matches. This CDR3 region has 19 residues. Germline assignment: CDR1 LGHNA and CDR2 YNFKEQ.

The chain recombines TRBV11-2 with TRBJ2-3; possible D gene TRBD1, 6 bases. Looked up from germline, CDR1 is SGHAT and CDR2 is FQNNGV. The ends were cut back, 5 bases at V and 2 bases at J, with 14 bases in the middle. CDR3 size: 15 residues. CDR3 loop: CASSPGTPNTDTQYF. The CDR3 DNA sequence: TGTGCCAGCAGCCCCGGGACACCCAACACAGATACGCAGTATTTT.

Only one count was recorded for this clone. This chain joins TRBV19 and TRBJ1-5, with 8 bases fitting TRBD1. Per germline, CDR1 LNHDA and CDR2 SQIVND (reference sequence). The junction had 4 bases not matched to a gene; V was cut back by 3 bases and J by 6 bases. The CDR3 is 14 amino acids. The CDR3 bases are TGTGCCAGTAGTATGGGCAGGGGGCCTCAGCCCCAGCATTTT. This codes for CASSMGRGPQPQHF.

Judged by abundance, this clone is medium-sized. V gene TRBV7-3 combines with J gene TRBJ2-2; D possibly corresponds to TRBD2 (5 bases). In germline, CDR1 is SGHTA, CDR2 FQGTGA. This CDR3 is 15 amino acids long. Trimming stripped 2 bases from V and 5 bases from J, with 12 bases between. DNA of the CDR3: TGTGCCAGCAGCTTAGAGGGAGAGTGGACCGGGGAGCTGTTTTTT. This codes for CASSLEGEWTGELFF.

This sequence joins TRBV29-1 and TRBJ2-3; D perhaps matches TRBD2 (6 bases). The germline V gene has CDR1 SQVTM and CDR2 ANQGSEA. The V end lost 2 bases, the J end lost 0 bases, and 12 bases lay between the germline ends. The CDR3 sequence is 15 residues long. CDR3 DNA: TGCAGCGTTGAATTAGCTGGGACTAGCACAGATACGCAGTATTTT. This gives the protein CSVELAGTSTDTQYF.

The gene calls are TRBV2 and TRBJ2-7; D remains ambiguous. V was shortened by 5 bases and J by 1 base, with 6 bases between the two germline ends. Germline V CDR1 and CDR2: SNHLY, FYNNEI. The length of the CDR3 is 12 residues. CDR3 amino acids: CASSPGSYEQYF. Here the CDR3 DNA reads TGTGCCAGCAGTCCCGGGTCCTACGAGCAGTACTTC. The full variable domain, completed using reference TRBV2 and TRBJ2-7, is EPEVTQTPSHQVTQMGQEVILRCVPISNHLYFYWYRQILGQKVEFLVSFYNNEISEKSEIFDDQFSVERPDGSNFTLKIRSTKLEDSAMYFCASSPGSYEQYFGPGTRLTVT.

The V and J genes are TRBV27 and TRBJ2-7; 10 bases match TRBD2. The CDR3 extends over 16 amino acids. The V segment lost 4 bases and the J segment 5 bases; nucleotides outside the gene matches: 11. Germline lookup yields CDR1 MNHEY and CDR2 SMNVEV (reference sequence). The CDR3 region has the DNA TGTGCCAGCAGTTCCCCAGCTAGCGGGAGAATAAACGAGCAGTACTTC. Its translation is CASSSPASGRINEQYF.

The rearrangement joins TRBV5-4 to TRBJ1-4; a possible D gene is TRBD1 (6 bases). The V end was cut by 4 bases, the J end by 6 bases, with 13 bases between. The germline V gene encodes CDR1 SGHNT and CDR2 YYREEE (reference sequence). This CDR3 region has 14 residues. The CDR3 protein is CASSGTLTDEKLFF. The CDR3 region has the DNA TGTGCCAGCAGCGGGACACTGACGGATGAAAAACTGTTTTTT.

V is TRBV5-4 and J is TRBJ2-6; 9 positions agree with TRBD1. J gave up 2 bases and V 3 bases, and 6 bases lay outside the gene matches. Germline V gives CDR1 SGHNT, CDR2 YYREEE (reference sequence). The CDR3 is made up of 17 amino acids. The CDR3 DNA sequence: TGTGCCAGCAGCTCAAATCGGGACAGGGCTGGGGCCAACGTCCTGACTTTC. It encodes CASSSNRDRAGANVLTF.

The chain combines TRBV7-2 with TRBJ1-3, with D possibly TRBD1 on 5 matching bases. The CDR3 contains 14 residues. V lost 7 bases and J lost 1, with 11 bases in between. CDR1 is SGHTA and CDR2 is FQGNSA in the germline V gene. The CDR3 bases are TGTGCCAGCACAGACAGAAAATCTGGAAACACCATATATTTT. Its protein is CASTDRKSGNTIYF.

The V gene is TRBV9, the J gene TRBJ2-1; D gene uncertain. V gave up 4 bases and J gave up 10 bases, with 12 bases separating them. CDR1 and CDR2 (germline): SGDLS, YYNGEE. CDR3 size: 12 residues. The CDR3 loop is CASSPRPEEQFF. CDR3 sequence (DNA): TGTGCCAGCAGCCCGAGGCCGGAAGAGCAGTTCTTC.

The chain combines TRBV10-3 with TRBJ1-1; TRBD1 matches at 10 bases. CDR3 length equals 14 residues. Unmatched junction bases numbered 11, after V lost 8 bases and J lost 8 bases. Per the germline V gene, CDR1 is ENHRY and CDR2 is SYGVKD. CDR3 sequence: CAIRTIETGGEAFF. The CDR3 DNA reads TGTGCCATCCGGACGATAGAGACAGGGGGCGAAGCTTTCTTT.

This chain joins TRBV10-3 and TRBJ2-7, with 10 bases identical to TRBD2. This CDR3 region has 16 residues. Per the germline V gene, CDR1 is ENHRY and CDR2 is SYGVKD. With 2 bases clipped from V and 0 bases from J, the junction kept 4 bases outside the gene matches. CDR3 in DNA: TGTGCCATCAGTGAGGCACTAGCGGGGAACTCCTACGAGCAGTACTTC. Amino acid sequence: CAISEALAGNSYEQYF.

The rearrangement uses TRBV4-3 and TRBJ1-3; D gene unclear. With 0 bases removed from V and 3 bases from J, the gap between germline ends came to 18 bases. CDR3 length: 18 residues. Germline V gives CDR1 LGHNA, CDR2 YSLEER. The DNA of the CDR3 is TGCGCCAGCAGCCAAGATCGGTTGAGCGGCAGCAGTGGAAACACCATATATTTT. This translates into CASSQDRLSGSSGNTIYF.

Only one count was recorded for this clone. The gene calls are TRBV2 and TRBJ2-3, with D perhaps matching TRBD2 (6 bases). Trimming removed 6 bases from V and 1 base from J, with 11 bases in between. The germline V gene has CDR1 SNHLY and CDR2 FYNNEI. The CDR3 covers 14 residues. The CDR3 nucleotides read TGTGCCAGCAGGGGACTGACGCGCACAGATACGCAGTATTTT. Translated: CASRGLTRTDTQYF.

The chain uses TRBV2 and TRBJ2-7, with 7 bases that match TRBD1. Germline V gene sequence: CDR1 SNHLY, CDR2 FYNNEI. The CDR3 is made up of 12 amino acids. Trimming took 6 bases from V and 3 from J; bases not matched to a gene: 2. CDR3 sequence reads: CASRRTGYEQYF. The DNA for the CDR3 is TGTGCCAGCAGAAGGACAGGCTACGAGCAGTACTTC.

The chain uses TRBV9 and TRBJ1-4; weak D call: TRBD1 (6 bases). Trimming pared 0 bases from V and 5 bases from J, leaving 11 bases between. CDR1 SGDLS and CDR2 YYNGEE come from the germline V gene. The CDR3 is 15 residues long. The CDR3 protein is CASSVGEQGNEKLFF. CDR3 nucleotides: TGTGCCAGCAGCGTAGGGGAACAGGGAAATGAAAAACTGTTTTTT.

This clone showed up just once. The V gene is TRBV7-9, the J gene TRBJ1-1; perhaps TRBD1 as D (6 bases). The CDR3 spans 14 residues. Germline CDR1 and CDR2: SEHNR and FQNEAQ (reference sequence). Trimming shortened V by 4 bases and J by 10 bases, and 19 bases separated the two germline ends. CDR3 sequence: CASSSRQGGVGAFF. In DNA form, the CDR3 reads TGTGCCAGCAGCTCCCGACAAGGGGGGGTGGGAGCTTTCTTT.

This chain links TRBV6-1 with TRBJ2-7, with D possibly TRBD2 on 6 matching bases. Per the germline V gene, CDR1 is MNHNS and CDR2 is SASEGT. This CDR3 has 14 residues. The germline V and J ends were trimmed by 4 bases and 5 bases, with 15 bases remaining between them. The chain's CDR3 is CASSVLAGRHEQYF. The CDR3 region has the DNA TGTGCCAGCAGTGTTCTCGCGGGGCGCCACGAGCAGTACTTC.

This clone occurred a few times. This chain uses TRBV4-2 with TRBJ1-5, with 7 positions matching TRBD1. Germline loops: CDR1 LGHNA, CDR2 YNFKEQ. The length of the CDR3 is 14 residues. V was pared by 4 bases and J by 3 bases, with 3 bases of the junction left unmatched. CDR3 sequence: CASSPGTVNQPQHF. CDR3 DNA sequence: TGTGCCAGCAGCCCCGGGACAGTCAATCAGCCCCAGCATTTT.

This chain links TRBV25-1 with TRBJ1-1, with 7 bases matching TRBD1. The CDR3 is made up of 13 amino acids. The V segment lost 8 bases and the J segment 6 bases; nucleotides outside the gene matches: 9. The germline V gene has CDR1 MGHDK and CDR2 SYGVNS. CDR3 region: CASEGTDWAEAFF. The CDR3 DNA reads TGTGCCAGCGAAGGGACAGATTGGGCTGAAGCTTTCTTT.

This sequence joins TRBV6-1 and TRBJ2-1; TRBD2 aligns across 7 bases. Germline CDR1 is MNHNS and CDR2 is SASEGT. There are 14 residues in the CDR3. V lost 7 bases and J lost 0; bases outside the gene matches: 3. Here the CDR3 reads CASTRTSSYNEQFF. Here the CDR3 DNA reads TGTGCCAGCACTCGGACTAGCTCCTACAATGAGCAGTTCTTC.

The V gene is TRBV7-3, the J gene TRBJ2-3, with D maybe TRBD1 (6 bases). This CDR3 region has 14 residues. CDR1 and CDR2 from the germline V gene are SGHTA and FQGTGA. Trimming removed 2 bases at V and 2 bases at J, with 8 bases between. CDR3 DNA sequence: TGTGCCAGCAGCTTATACAGGGCCACAGATACGCAGTATTTT. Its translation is CASSLYRATDTQYF.

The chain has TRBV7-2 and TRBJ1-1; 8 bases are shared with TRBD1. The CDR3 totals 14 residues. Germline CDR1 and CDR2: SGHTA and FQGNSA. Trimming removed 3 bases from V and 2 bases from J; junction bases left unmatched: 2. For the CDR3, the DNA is TGTGCCAGCAGCTTCGCAGGGGGCAACACTGAAGCTTTCTTT. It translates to CASSFAGGNTEAFF.